This T cell receptor (beta chain) came from a study of blood T cell repertoires in COVID-19. The method was immunoSEQ multiplex PCR; TCRdb's version includes in-frame clones alone and lacks a portion of them. Of 150,000 to 200,000 clones listed, 82% were seen once; the top ten hold over 7.5%. This CDR3 spans 16 amino acids. Germline V gene data show CDR1 as MDHEN and CDR2 as SYDVKM. J was trimmed by 6 bases and V by 3 bases; bases with no gene match: 7. The receptor was derived from a woman in her 70s with acute or convalescent COVID-19. The specimen sequenced was peripheral blood. This chain joins TRBV28 and TRBJ2-3; TRBD2 aligns across 12 bases. CDR3 bases: TGTGCCAGCAGTTTCCCCCTAGCGGGAGGGGAGGATACGCAGTATTTT. Residues: CASSFPLAGGEDTQYF.